This paragraph reports one TCR beta chain. This clone was seen only a few times. The antigen it recognizes is unknown. No qualities accompany the bases; no much larger clone lies one base away. This sample is part of a study of blood T cell repertoires in COVID-19 (dated by TCRdb to 2020 to 2021). Concerning the study at large: Collaborator samples came from the United States, Italy and Spain and covered acute and convalescent phases of COVID-19. The material from the prospective study consisted of cDNA or gDNA derived from T cells, B-cell-depleted T cells, or PBMCs. Deeply sampled blood TCRbeta repertoires from subjects exposed to, actively infected with, or recovered from COVID-19 were included in the dataset. The repertoires were made available in a free public database intended to serve as a resource for research on the immune response to SARS-CoV-2. Samples came from the ongoing ImmuneRACE study (first 160 participants) plus 1,254 subjects from 6 global collaborators. Sample metadata almost always included a de-identified subject ID, COVID-19 status, age in years and sex. Where available, HLA class I and class II types were taken from metadata supplied by the sample provider and were not determined by assay-based typing.

Collaborating institutions collected whole blood in K2EDTA tubes following their own protocols. Collaborator samples were shipped for TCRbeta analysis as frozen whole blood, isolated PBMCs, or DNA extracted from either sample type. The CDR3 contains 14 residues, cysteine and phenylalanine counted. The entry retains the CDR3 DNA only, 42 bases that are in frame from base 1. The germline V gene encodes CDR1 SQVTM and CDR2 ANQGSEA. V and J lose 7 bases and 8 bases, and a span of 23 bases separates them. TCRbeta CDR3 regions were amplified from genomic DNA by means of the immunoSEQ Assay, a bias-controlled multiplex PCR. On the study's bioinformatics: Nucleated cell counts per sample were estimated from amplification of reference gene primers within the assay. Sequence reads were collapsed and filtered to measure the absolute abundance of every unique TCRbeta CDR3 rearrangement. Productive Simpson clonality was computed per sample as the square root of Simpson's diversity index over productive rearrangements. Imported from immuneACCESS, the table was reduced by TCRdb to in-frame sequences with V and J called. These copies leave out some clones; in studies compared against another copy, an unresolved V gene accounts for under half, and the cause of the remainder is not known. Clonal size and the V and J genes are those of that table, whereas D and trimming came from the DNA. This sample holds roughly 250,000 clones; almost 85% were observed only once. Of the sample, around 1.8% is held by the ten largest clones.

What the authors observed across the whole study: The quantity of clinical and demographic metadata differed by source and by participant and was supplied without curation.

This receptor was identified in a woman at least 80 years old with acute or convalescent COVID-19. The sample comprised peripheral blood. The receptor chain draws on TRBV29-1 and TRBJ1-2, with no reliable assignment of the D segment. The DNA is as follows: TGCAGCGCCTATACGAGCGGACGGCCCGGGGGCTACACCTTC. Its protein product is CSAYTSGRPGGYTF.